Listed here are 8 T cell receptor beta chains from one sample, sequenced in a study of chemoradiotherapy in HPV16-positive cancers. Here immunoSEQ multiplex PCR was the method, and the copy in TCRdb shows in-frame clones only, minus some. The sample consists of some 30,000 clones, approximately 80% of them appearing once. The sequencing used blood, collected from a patient who underwent chemoradiotherapy. These receptor sequences come from a human donor with HPV-associated anogenital cancer.

The chain couples TRBV29-1 to TRBJ2-5, with D uncertain. V was trimmed by 4 bases and J by 4 bases, leaving 4 bases between them. Germline V lookup: CDR1 SQVTM, CDR2 ANQGSEA. This CDR3 is built from 10 residues. The CDR3 is CSVAAETQYF. For the CDR3, the DNA is TGCAGCGTTGCTGCAGAGACCCAGTACTTC.

This clone appeared a single time. This rearrangement joins TRBV5-5 to TRBJ2-3; 7 positions match TRBD1. CDR3 size: 16 residues. V shed 2 bases and J 2 bases; nucleotides not matched to a gene: 8. Germline V gene lookup returns CDR1 SGHKS and CDR2 YYEKEE (reference sequence). As DNA, the CDR3 is TGTGCCAGCAGCTTTGGTCGGACAGGAGCCACAGATACGCAGTATTTT. Translated: CASSFGRTGATDTQYF.

The chain combines TRBV5-1 with TRBJ1-2, with D uncertain. The CDR3 contains 13 residues. Germline lookup yields CDR1 SGHRS and CDR2 YFSETQ. Trimming took 4 bases from V and 2 from J, leaving 9 bases between them. CDR3 bases: TGCGCCAGCAGCCTGGTGCGGAACTATGGCTACACCTTC. Its translation: CASSLVRNYGYTF.

V usage is TRBV6-1 and J usage is TRBJ1-6; 11 bases align to TRBD1. J was trimmed by 9 bases and V by 7 bases; bases with no gene match: 2. CDR1 MNHNS and CDR2 SASEGT come from the germline V gene. There are 13 residues in the CDR3. CDR3 nucleotide sequence: TGTGCCAGCATGGGACAGGGGGGTTCACCCCTCCACTTT. It codes for CASMGQGGSPLHF.

This chain connects TRBV5-1 to TRBJ1-3; D is undetermined. Germline V gene sequence: CDR1 SGHRS, CDR2 YFSETQ. V shed 4 bases and J shed 4 bases, with 9 bases lying between them. CDR3 length equals 13 residues. CDR3 sequence (DNA): TGCGCCAGCAGCCTGGATGGGGGAAACACCATATATTTT. Residues: CASSLDGGNTIYF.

The chain joins TRBV5-4 to TRBJ2-2; D not resolved. This CDR3 has 13 amino acids. Per germline, CDR1 SGHNT and CDR2 YYREEE (reference sequence). The V end lost 0 bases, the J end lost 4 bases, and 4 bases lay between the germline ends. CDR3 DNA sequence: TGTGCCAGCAGCTTGGTGGCCACCGGGGAGCTGTTTTTT. Its protein is CASSLVATGELFF.

The chain combines TRBV19 with TRBJ1-2; no clear D. V was trimmed by 0 bases and J by 1 base, leaving 9 bases between them. Germline V gives CDR1 LNHDA, CDR2 SQIVND (reference sequence). The CDR3 is 15 amino acids. The CDR3 is CASSIEANNNYGYTF. DNA of the CDR3: TGTGCCAGTAGTATAGAGGCCAATAATAACTATGGCTACACCTTC. The variable domain in full, completed from reference TRBV19 and TRBJ1-2, reads DGGITQSPKYLFRKEGQNVTLSCEQNLNHDAMYWYRQDPGQGLRLIYYSQIVNDFQKGDIAEGYSVSREKKESFPLTVTSAQKNPTAFYLCASSIEANNNYGYTFGSGTRLTVV.

The chain joins TRBV9 to TRBJ1-3; 10 positions agree with TRBD1. The V gene's germline CDR1 is SGDLS and CDR2 YYNGEE. The length of the CDR3 is 15 residues. The trim removed 2 bases at V and 7 bases at J, leaving 6 bases unmatched. The DNA of the CDR3 is TGTGCCAGCAGCGTTGGGACAGGGGCAGGGAACACCATATATTTT. It specifies CASSVGTGAGNTIYF.